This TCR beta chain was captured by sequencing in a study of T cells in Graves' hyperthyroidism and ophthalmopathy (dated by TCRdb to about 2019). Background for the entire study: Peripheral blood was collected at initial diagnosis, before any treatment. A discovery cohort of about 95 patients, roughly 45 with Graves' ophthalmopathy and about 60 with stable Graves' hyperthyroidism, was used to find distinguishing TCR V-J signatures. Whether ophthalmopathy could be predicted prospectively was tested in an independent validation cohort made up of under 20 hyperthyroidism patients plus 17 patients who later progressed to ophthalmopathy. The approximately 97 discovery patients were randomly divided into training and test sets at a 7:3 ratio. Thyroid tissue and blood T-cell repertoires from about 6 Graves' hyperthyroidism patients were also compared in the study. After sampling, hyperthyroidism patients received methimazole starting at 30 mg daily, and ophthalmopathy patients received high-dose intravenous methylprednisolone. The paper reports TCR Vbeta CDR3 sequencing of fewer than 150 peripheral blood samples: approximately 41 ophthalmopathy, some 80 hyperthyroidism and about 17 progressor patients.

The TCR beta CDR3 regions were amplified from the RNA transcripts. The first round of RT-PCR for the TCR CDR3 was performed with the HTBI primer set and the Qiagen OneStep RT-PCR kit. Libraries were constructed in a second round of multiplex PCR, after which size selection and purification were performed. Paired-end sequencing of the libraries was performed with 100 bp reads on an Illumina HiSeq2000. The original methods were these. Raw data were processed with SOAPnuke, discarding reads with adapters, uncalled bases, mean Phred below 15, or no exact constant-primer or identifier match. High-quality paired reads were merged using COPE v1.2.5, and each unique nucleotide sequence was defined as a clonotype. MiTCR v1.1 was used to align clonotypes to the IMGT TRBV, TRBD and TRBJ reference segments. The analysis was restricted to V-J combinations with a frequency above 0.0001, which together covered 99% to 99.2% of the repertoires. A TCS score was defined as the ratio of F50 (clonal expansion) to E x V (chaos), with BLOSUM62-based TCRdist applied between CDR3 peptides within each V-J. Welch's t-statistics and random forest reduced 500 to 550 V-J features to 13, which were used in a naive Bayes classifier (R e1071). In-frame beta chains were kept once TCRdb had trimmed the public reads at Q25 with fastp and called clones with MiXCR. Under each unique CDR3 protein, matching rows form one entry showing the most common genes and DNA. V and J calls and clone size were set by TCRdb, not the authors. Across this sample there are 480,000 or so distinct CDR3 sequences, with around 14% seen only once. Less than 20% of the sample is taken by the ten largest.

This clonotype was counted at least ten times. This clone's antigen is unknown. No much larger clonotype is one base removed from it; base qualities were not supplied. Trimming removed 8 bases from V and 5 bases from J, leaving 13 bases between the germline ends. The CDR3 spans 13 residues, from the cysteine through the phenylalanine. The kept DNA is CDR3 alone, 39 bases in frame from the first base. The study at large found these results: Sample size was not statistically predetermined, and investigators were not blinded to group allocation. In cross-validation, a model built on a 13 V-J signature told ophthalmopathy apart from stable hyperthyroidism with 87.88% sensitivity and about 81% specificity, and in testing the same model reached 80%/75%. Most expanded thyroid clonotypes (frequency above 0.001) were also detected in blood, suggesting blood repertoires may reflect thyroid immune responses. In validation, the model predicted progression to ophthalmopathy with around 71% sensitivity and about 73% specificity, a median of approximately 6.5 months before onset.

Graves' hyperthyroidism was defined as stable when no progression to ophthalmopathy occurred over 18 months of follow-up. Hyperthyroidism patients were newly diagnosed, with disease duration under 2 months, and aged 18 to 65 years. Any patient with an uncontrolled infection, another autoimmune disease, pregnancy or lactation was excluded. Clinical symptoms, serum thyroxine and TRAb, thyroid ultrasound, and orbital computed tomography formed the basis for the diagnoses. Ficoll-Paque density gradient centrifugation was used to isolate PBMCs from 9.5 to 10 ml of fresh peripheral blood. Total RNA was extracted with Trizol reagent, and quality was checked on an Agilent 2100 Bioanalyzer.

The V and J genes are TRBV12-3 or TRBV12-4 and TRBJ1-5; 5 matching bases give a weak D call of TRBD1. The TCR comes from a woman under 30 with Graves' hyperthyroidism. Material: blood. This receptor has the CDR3 CASRQSRDQPQHF. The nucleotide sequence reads TGTGCCAGCCGTCAGAGCAGGGATCAGCCCCAGCATTTT.